A single sample is the source of the 30 T cell receptor beta chains below, sequenced in a study of neoadjuvant anti-PD-1 for oral cavity cancer. Here immunoSEQ multiplex PCR was the method, and the copy in TCRdb shows in-frame clones only, minus some. The data hold around 62,000 clones, with under 85% observed a single time. The specimen comprised PBMCs, sampled before nivolumab (anti-PD-1) treatment. These receptors all stem from a person aged 40 to 85 with oral cavity squamous cell carcinoma.

V usage is TRBV5-8 and J usage is TRBJ1-5; 8 bases map to TRBD1. Losses at the gene ends were 0 bases for V and 7 bases for J; bases not matched to a gene: 9. This CDR3 region has 16 residues. From germline, CDR1 is SGHTS and CDR2 YDEGEE. The CDR3 region is CASSLGDRGTGQPQHF. The CDR3 nucleotides are TGTGCCAGCAGCTTGGGCGACAGGGGTACGGGACAGCCCCAGCATTTT. The full variable domain, rest sourced from reference TRBV5-8 and TRBJ1-5, is EAGVTQSPTHLIKTRGQQATLRCSPISGHTSVYWYQQALGLGLQFLLWYDEGEERNRGNFPPRFSGRQFPNYSSELNVNALELEDSALYLCASSLGDRGTGQPQHFGDGTRLSIL.

V is TRBV10-3 and J is TRBJ1-1; 7 positions match TRBD1. The CDR3 has 13 amino acids. From germline, CDR1 is ENHRY and CDR2 SYGVKD. After removal of 6 bases from V and 3 bases from J, the junction contained 4 bases not matched to a gene. CDR3 loop: CAIRITGDTEAFF. In nucleotides, the CDR3 is TGTGCCATCAGAATTACAGGGGACACTGAAGCTTTCTTT.

The chain joins TRBV5-1 to TRBJ2-7; D not resolved. Germline V gene data show CDR1 as SGHRS and CDR2 as YFSETQ. The CDR3 extends over 11 amino acids. Trimming removed 1 base from V and 5 bases from J, with 4 bases in between. The CDR3: CASSLSDEQYF. CDR3 coding DNA: TGCGCCAGCAGCTTGTCGGACGAGCAGTACTTC.

The V gene is TRBV4-1, the J gene TRBJ1-3; a weak D match, TRBD1 (5 bases). Trimming removed 1 base at V and 0 bases at J, with 16 bases between. CDR3 size: 18 residues. Germline lookup yields CDR1 MGHRA and CDR2 YSYEKL. The CDR3 nucleotides are TGCGCCAGCAGCCAAGTCGGGACGGCTAGGTTCTCTGGAAACACCATATATTTT. Its protein product is CASSQVGTARFSGNTIYF.

Sample share makes this clone medium-sized. V gene TRBV2 combines with J gene TRBJ1-2; 9 bases map to TRBD1. The germline gives CDR1 SNHLY, CDR2 FYNNEI. J was trimmed by 6 bases and V by 4 bases; bases with no gene match: 12. The CDR3 totals 16 residues. Written as DNA, the CDR3 is TGTGCCAGCAGTGCTGTTCCGGGACAGGGAGCGAATGGCTACACCTTC. Translated: CASSAVPGQGANGYTF.

This clone was observed once. J is TRBJ1-2 and V is TRBV10-1; 7 bases line up with TRBD1. Trimming removed 6 bases from V and 5 bases from J; junction bases left unmatched: 18. The CDR3 spans 17 residues. Germline CDR1 is WNHNN and CDR2 is SYGVQD (reference sequence). CDR3 in amino acids: CASRGSSFRQGRYGYTF. The CDR3 DNA reads as TGCGCCAGCAGGGGGTCATCCTTTAGACAGGGCCGGTATGGCTACACCTTC.

The chain has TRBV30 and TRBJ1-1; 9 bases line up with TRBD1. Losses at the gene ends were 2 bases for V and 9 bases for J; bases not matched to a gene: 7. The germline CDR1 and CDR2 sequences are GTSNPN and SVGIG (reference sequence). The CDR3 has 13 amino acids. CDR3 residues: CAWSNPGQGKAFF. As DNA, the CDR3 is TGTGCCTGGAGTAACCCGGGACAGGGAAAAGCTTTCTTT.

The J gene is TRBJ2-1, the V gene TRBV5-6; 7 bases are a match to TRBD2. V trimming: 4 bases; J trimming: 9 bases; junction bases outside the gene matches: 7. Germline-derived CDR1 and CDR2 are SGHDT and YYEEEE. The CDR3 sequence is 13 residues long. CDR3 nucleotide sequence: TGTGCCAGCAGCCGAAGACTAGCAGGTGAGCAGTTCTTC. Its protein is CASSRRLAGEQFF. Based on the CDR3 plus reference TRBV5-6 and TRBJ2-1, the full variable domain is DAGVTQSPTHLIKTRGQQVTLRCSPKSGHDTVSWYQQALGQGPQFIFQYYEEEERQRGNFPDRFSGHQFPNYSSELNVNALLLGDSALYLCASSRRLAGEQFFGPGTRLTVL.

V is TRBV4-2 and J is TRBJ1-4, with 7 bases aligning to TRBD1. This CDR3 contains 18 residues. The V and J ends lost 0 bases and 10 bases, in that order; junction bases with no gene match: 17. CDR1 and CDR2 (germline): LGHNA, YNFKEQ. The CDR3 loop is CASSQDRLGGGGFGKLFF. CDR3 DNA: TGTGCCAGCAGCCAAGATAGGTTGGGCGGAGGGGGCTTTGGAAAACTGTTTTTT.

The chain employs TRBV7-8 and TRBJ2-3; D remains ambiguous. Trimming left V 5 bases short and J 0 bases short, with 12 bases between. The CDR3 runs to 15 residues. Germline CDR1 SGHVS, CDR2 FQNEAQ. CDR3 protein: CASSNYVSSTDTQYF. In DNA form, the CDR3 reads TGTGCCAGCAGCAATTATGTATCTAGCACAGATACGCAGTATTTT.

The chain combines TRBV11-3 with TRBJ2-1, with D possibly called TRBD1 or TRBD2 (5 bases each). Germline V gene sequence: CDR1 SGHNT, CDR2 YENEEA. V lost 3 bases and J 5 bases, leaving 17 bases between the germline ends. The CDR3 loop spans 16 amino acids. The CDR3 DNA follows: TGTGCCAGCAGCTTGGCCGGGACCGTGGTCGACAATGAGCAGTTCTTC. Encoded protein: CASSLAGTVVDNEQFF.

The J gene is TRBJ2-3, the V gene TRBV19, with a weak D call TRBD1 (6 bases). This CDR3 contains 13 residues. The V end lost 7 bases, the J end lost 4 bases, and 12 bases lay between the germline ends. Germline loops: CDR1 LNHDA, CDR2 SQIVND (reference sequence). For the CDR3, the DNA is TGTGCCAGTACAAGACAGGCTGCAGATACGCAGTATTTT. This sequence encodes CASTRQAADTQYF.

The chain recombines TRBV10-2 with TRBJ2-7; D unresolved. This CDR3 comprises 15 residues. Per the germline V gene, CDR1 is WSHSY and CDR2 is SAAADI. The germline V and J ends were trimmed by 3 bases and 4 bases, with 16 bases remaining between them. The CDR3 here is CASSDVAKLGYEQYF. The CDR3 coding sequence is TGCGCCAGCAGTGATGTAGCTAAATTAGGTTACGAGCAGTACTTC.

A word on this clone: The same CDR3 is also encoded by other DNA sequences in this sample. The chain uses TRBV30 and TRBJ1-5, with 7 bases aligning to TRBD1. The CDR3 totals 13 residues. The V gene end was trimmed by 1 base and the J gene end by 4 bases; junction bases not matched to a gene: 1. Germline V gives CDR1 GTSNPN, CDR2 SVGIG (reference sequence). CDR3 in DNA: TGTGCCTGGAGTGACAGGGGAAATCAGCCCCAGCATTTT. This gives the protein CAWSDRGNQPQHF.

The CDR3 region is CASSLGESPLHF. CDR3 sequence (DNA): TGTGCCAGCAGCTTAGGCGAATCACCCCTCCACTTT. The chain is built from TRBV11-2 and TRBJ1-6; no clear D. The CDR3 has 12 amino acids. Germline V gene lookup returns CDR1 SGHAT and CDR2 FQNNGV. The germline V and J ends were trimmed by 1 base and 10 bases, with 5 bases remaining between them.

The chain joins TRBV14 to TRBJ2-3, with 7 bases fitting TRBD1. This CDR3 is built from 18 residues. CDR1 and CDR2 from the germline V gene are SGHDN and FVKESK. V shed 1 base, J shed 1 base, and the junction held 11 bases outside the gene matches. CDR3: CASSQGNARTGRTDTQYF. The CDR3 region has the DNA TGTGCCAGCAGCCAAGGAAATGCGAGGACAGGCCGCACAGATACGCAGTATTTT.

V is TRBV29-1 and J is TRBJ1-3; 9 positions match TRBD1. The V and J ends lost 7 bases and 8 bases, in that order; junction bases with no gene match: 6. This CDR3 contains 12 residues. Germline V gives CDR1 SQVTM, CDR2 ANQGSEA. The CDR3 DNA is TGCAGCGCCCGGACAGGGGTTGACACCATATATTTT. The encoded protein is CSARTGVDTIYF.

This clone was observed a single time. The J gene is TRBJ1-3, the V gene TRBV5-1; D unclear. V lost 4 bases to trimming and J lost 0 bases, with 14 bases between them. The CDR3 totals 16 residues. CDR1 SGHRS and CDR2 YFSETQ come from the germline V gene. The CDR3: CASSRGDGSSGNTIYF. CDR3 sequence (DNA): TGCGCCAGCAGCCGCGGAGACGGAAGCTCTGGAAACACCATATATTTT.

The chain joins TRBV11-2 to TRBJ1-1, with D unresolved. The CDR3 runs 14 residues. Germline lookup yields CDR1 SGHAT and CDR2 FQNNGV. Trimming stripped 5 bases from V and 0 bases from J, with 10 bases between. The CDR3 DNA sequence: TGTGCCAGCAGCCACGCGGGTATGAACACTGAAGCTTTCTTT. Amino acid sequence: CASSHAGMNTEAFF.

This chain connects TRBV28 to TRBJ1-5, with no clear D. V lost 2 bases and J 6 bases, leaving 11 bases between the germline ends. The CDR3 length is 14 residues. Germline loops: CDR1 MDHEN, CDR2 SYDVKM. CDR3 bases: TGTGCCAGCAGTTTAATAGGGAGGGTTCAGCCCCAGCATTTT. This gives the protein CASSLIGRVQPQHF.

The V call is TRBV6-1, the J call TRBJ2-1; D not resolved. Trimming took off 8 bases at V and 4 bases at J, with 6 bases between the two ends. This CDR3 is 11 amino acids long. Germline CDR1 reads MNHNS; CDR2 reads SASEGT. CDR3 sequence reads: CASGLYNEQFF. The CDR3 DNA is TGTGCCAGCGGTTTATACAATGAGCAGTTCTTC.

The chain combines TRBV7-9 with TRBJ2-1; 7 bases are a match to TRBD1. The CDR3 totals 12 residues. CDR1 and CDR2 (germline): SEHNR, FQNEAQ (reference sequence). The trim removed 7 bases at V and 8 bases at J, leaving 5 bases unmatched. The CDR3 DNA sequence: TGTGCCAGCACTAACAGGGGCGATGAGCAGTTCTTC. This encodes CASTNRGDEQFF.

The rearrangement uses TRBV11-3 and TRBJ2-1, with TRBD1 as a possible D gene (6 bases). This CDR3 spans 15 amino acids. Germline lookup yields CDR1 SGHNT and CDR2 YENEEA. Trimming left V 4 bases short and J 4 bases short, with 14 bases between. The DNA for the CDR3 is TGTGCCAGCAGCTCCTCAGGGGACGGGTACAATGAGCAGTTCTTC. The encoded protein is CASSSSGDGYNEQFF.

V is TRBV11-2 and J is TRBJ1-2, with a tentative D call TRBD1 (5 bases). V lost 5 bases, J lost 7 bases, and 17 bases lay in between. The V gene's germline CDR1 is SGHAT and CDR2 FQNNGV. CDR3 size: 14 residues. The CDR3 DNA is TGTGCCAGCAGCGACGCGGGGCAGACCGGTGGCTACACCTTC. Translation: CASSDAGQTGGYTF.

Here the CDR3 DNA reads TGTGCCAGCAGTTTTGGGACAATTGGAGGCTATGGCTACACCTTC. Its translation: CASSFGTIGGYGYTF. J is TRBJ1-2 and V is TRBV27, with D possibly being TRBD1 (6 bases). CDR1 is MNHEY, CDR2 SMNVEV, per germline (reference sequence). The CDR3 spans 15 residues. V lost 3 bases and J 4 bases, leaving 15 bases between the germline ends.

The chain has TRBV5-4 and TRBJ2-1, with 7 nucleotides matching TRBD1. Germline assignment: CDR1 SGHNT and CDR2 YYREEE (reference sequence). CDR3 size: 16 residues. V trimming: 4 bases; J trimming: 1 base; junction bases outside the gene matches: 8. As DNA, the CDR3 is TGTGCCAGCAGCCCGGGACAGTCAATATCCTACAATGAGCAGTTCTTC. Protein product: CASSPGQSISYNEQFF. The complete variable domain, with remaining parts taken from reference TRBV5-4 and TRBJ2-1, reads ETGVTQSPTHLIKTRGQQVTLRCSSQSGHNTVSWYQQALGQGPQFIFQYYREEENGRGNFPPRFSGLQFPNYSSELNVNALELDDSALYLCASSPGQSISYNEQFFGPGTRLTVL.

The CDR3 sequence: CASSFGTAYDANYGYTF. In DNA form, the CDR3 reads TGTGCCAGCAGCTTCGGGACAGCCTACGACGCTAACTATGGCTACACCTTC. The chain recombines TRBV5-4 with TRBJ1-2; 7 bases are shared with TRBD1. This CDR3 contains 17 residues. Germline V gene lookup returns CDR1 SGHNT and CDR2 YYREEE (reference sequence). V lost 2 bases and J lost 0; bases outside the gene matches: 10.

This clone was detected only a few times. The V and J genes are TRBV7-9 and TRBJ2-3; 12 bases are shared with TRBD2. The J segment lost 4 bases and the V segment lost 5 bases, leaving 7 bases of the junction unmatched. The V gene's germline CDR1 is SEHNR and CDR2 FQNEAQ (reference sequence). The CDR3 is made up of 16 amino acids. The CDR3 nucleotides are TGTGCCAGCAGCCTTCTAGCGGGAGGGAGCGCAGATACGCAGTATTTT. Translated, it gives CASSLLAGGSADTQYF.

The chain joins TRBV4-1 to TRBJ1-2; perhaps TRBD1 as D (5 bases). Trimming took 3 bases from V and 6 from J, leaving 17 bases between them. CDR3 length equals 15 residues. Per germline, CDR1 MGHRA and CDR2 YSYEKL. The CDR3 protein is CASSQADGGGDGYTF. For the CDR3, the DNA is TGCGCCAGCAGCCAGGCCGACGGGGGAGGAGATGGCTACACCTTC.

J is TRBJ2-5 and V is TRBV19, with 10 bases matching TRBD2. Germline V CDR1 and CDR2: LNHDA, SQIVND (reference sequence). Trimming removed 5 bases from V and 3 bases from J; junction bases left unmatched: 12. This CDR3 spans 17 amino acids. The CDR3 nucleotides read TGTGCCAGTAGTTGTGCTAGCGGGAGTCGGGAAGAAGAGACCCAGTACTTC. Encoded protein: CASSCASGSREEETQYF.